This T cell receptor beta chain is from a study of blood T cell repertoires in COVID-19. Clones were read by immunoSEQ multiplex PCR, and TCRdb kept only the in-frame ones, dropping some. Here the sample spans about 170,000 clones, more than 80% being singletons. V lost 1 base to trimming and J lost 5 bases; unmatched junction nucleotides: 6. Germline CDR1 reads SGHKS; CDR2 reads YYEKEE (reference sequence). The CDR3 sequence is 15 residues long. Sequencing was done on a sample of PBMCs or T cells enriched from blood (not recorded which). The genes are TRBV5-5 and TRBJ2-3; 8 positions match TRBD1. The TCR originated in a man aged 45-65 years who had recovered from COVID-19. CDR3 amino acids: CASSLQGAGRDTQYF. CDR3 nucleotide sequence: TGTGCCAGCAGCTTGCAGGGGGCAGGCAGAGATACGCAGTATTTT.